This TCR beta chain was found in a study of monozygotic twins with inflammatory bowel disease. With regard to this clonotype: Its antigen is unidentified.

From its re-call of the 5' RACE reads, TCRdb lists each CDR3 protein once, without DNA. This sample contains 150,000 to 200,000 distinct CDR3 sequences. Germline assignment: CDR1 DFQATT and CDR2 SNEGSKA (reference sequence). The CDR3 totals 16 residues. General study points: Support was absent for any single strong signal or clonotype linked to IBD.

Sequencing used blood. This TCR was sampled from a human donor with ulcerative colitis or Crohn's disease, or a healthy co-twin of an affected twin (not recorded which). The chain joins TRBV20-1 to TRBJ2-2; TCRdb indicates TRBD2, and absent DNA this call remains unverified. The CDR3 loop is CSARDLRGGQRGELFF.